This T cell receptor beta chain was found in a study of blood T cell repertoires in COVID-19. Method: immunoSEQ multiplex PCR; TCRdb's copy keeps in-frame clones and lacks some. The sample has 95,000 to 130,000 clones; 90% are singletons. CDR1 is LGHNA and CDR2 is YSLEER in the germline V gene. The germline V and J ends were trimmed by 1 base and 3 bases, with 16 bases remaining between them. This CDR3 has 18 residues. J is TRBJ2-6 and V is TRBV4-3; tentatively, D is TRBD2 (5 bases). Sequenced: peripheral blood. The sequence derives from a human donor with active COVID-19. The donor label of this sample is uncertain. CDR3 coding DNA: TGCGCCAGCAGCCAAGGGGAGTCAGGTTTTGGTGGGGCCAACGTCCTGACTTTC. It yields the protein CASSQGESGFGGANVLTF.